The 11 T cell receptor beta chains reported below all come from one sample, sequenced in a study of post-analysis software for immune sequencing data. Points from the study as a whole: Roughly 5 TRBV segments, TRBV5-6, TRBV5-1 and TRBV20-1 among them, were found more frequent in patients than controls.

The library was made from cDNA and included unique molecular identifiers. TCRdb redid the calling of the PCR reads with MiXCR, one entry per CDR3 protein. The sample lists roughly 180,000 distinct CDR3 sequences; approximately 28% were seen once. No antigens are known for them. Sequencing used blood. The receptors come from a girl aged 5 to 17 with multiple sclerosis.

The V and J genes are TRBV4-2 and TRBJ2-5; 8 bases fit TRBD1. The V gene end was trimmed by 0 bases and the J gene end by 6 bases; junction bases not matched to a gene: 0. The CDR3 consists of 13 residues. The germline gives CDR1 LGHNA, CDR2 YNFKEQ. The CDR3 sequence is CASSQDRGQTQYF. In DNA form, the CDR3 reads TGTGCCAGCAGCCAAGACAGGGGGCAGACCCAGTACTTC.

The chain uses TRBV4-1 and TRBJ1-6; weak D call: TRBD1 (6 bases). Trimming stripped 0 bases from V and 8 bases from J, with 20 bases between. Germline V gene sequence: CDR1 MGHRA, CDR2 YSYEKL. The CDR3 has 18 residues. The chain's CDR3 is CASSQDPRSKDSYSPLHF. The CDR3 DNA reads TGCGCCAGCAGCCAAGATCCGCGGTCGAAGGACAGTTATTCACCCCTCCACTTT.

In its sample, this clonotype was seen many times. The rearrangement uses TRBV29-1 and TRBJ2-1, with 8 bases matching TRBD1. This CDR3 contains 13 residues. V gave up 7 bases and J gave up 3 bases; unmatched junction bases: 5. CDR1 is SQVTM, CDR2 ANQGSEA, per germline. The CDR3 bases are TGCAGCGAGAGGACAGGGAGCTACAATGAGCAGTTCTTC. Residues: CSERTGSYNEQFF.

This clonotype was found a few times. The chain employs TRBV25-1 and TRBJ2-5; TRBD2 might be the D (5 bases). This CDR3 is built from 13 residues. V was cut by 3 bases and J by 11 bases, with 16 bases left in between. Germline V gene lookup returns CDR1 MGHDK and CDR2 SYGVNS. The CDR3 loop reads CASSEASWGEQYF. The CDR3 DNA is TGTGCCAGCAGTGAGGCTAGCTGGGGTGAGCAGTACTTC. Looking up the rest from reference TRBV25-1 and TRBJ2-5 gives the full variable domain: EADIYQTPRYLVIGTGKKITLECSQTMGHDKMYWYQQDPGMELHLIHYSYGVNSTEKGDLSSESTVSRIRTEHFPLTLESARPSHTSQYLCASSEASWGEQYFGPGTRLLVL.

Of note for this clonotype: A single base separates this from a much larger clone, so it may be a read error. CDR3 in DNA: TGCAGCGTCGCCGAAGGGACTAGCGGGAGGGTGCAGTTCTTC. Amino acids: CSVAEGTSGRVQFF. J is TRBJ2-1 and V is TRBV29-1; 16 bases map to TRBD2. V was clipped by 6 bases and J by 12 bases; unmatched bases: 8. CDR1 SQVTM and CDR2 ANQGSEA come from the germline V gene. There are 14 residues in the CDR3.

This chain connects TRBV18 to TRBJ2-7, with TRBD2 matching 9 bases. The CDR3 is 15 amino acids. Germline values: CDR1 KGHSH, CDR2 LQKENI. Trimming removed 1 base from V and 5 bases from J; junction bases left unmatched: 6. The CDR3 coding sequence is TGTGCCAGCTCACCACTAGCGGGAGCGCTTGACGAGCAGTACTTC. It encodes CASSPLAGALDEQYF.

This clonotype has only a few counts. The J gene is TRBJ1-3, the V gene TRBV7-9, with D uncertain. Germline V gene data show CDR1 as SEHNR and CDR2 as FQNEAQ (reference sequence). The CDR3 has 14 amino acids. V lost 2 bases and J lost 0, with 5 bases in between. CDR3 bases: TGTGCCAGCAGCTTATGGGGCTCTGGAAACACCATATATTTT. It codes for CASSLWGSGNTIYF.

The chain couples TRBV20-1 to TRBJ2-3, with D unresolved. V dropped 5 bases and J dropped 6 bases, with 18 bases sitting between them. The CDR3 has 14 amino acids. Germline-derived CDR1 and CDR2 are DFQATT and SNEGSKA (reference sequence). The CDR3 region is CSAPGISDLDTQYF. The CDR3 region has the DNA TGCAGTGCTCCCGGTATATCTGACTTGGATACGCAGTATTTT.

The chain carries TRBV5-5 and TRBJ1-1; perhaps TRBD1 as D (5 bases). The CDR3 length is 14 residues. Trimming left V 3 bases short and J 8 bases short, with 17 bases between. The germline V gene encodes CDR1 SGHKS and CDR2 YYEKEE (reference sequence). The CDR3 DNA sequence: TGTGCCAGCAGCTCCCGGCCTTCGACAGAAGAAGCTTTCTTT. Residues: CASSSRPSTEEAFF. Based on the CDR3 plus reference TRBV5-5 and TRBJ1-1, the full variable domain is DAGVTQSPTHLIKTRGQQVTLRCSPISGHKSVSWYQQVLGQGPQFIFQYYEKEERGRGNFPDRFSARQFPNYSSELNVNALLLGDSALYLCASSSRPSTEEAFFGQGTRLTVV.

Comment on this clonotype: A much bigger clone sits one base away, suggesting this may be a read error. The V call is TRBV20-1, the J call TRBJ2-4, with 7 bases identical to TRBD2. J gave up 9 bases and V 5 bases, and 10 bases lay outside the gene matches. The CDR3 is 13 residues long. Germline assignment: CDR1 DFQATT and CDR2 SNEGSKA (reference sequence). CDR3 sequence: CSALVQGLSIQYF. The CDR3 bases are TGCAGTGCTCTAGTTCAGGGACTAAGCATTCAGTACTTC.

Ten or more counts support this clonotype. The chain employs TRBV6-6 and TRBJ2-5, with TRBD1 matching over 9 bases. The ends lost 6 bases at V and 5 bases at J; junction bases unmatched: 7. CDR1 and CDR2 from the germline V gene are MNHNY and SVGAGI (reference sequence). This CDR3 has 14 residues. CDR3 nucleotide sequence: TGTGCCAGCAGGGCCCTGGGACAGGGTGAGACCCAGTACTTC. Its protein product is CASRALGQGETQYF.